Shown below are 13 T cell receptor beta chains from a single sample sequenced in a study of Ad26.COV2.S vaccination and SARS-CoV-2 variants. Repertoires were generated with immunoSEQ multiplex PCR, while TCRdb's copy carries only in-frame clones and drops some. This table holds roughly 680,000 clones, approximately 88% found once. Treatment described: roughly 18 received Ad26.COV2.S at low or high dose, single or two shots; a few received placebo; per-sample allocation not given. The investigators took samples on day 63 after the first vaccine or placebo injection. Sequenced material: peripheral blood, taken in a trial of Ad26.COV2.S vaccine versus placebo. The origin of the receptors is a person aged 18-60 years who received the Ad26.COV2.S COVID-19 vaccine or a placebo.

This chain connects TRBV10-3 to TRBJ2-1, with TRBD1 matching 9 bases. Losses at the gene ends were 2 bases for V and 5 bases for J; bases not matched to a gene: 1. Looked up from germline, CDR1 is ENHRY and CDR2 is SYGVKD. The length of the CDR3 is 14 residues. The CDR3 DNA follows: TGTGCCATCAGTGAGGGGACAGGGAACAATGAGCAGTTCTTC. This encodes CAISEGTGNNEQFF.

This chain uses TRBV9 with TRBJ1-6; 11 bases are a match to TRBD1. The CDR3 extends over 19 amino acids. Germline lookup yields CDR1 SGDLS and CDR2 YYNGEE. J was trimmed by 2 bases and V by 2 bases; bases with no gene match: 9. The DNA for the CDR3 is TGTGCCAGCAGCGTCGGACAGGGGGCGCCGGGGCCCTATAATTCACCCCTCCACTTT. Protein sequence: CASSVGQGAPGPYNSPLHF.

This clone was seen a handful of times. This chain links TRBV6-6 with TRBJ1-4; 7 nucleotides align to TRBD1. The CDR3 has 13 residues. The V and J ends lost 2 bases and 8 bases, in that order; junction bases with no gene match: 2. The germline V gene encodes CDR1 MNHNY and CDR2 SVGAGI (reference sequence). The CDR3 nucleotides are TGTGCCAGCAGTTACCGGGACAGAGAAAAACTGTTTTTT. Translated: CASSYRDREKLFF.

This clone was found once. This chain connects TRBV19 to TRBJ1-1; D remains unclear. CDR3 length equals 12 residues. Germline assignment: CDR1 LNHDA and CDR2 SQIVND (reference sequence). Trimming stripped 0 bases from V and 11 bases from J, with 10 bases between. The CDR3 sequence: CASSIEARHAFF. The CDR3 DNA follows: TGTGCCAGTAGTATAGAGGCGAGACATGCTTTCTTT.

This clone was seen a single time. Sequence at one end of the junction differs from germline and may be a read error. J is TRBJ1-1 and V is TRBV19, with D perhaps matching TRBD1 (5 bases). Germline CDR1 is LNHDA and CDR2 is SQIVND (reference sequence). This CDR3 has 14 residues. For the CDR3, the DNA is TGTGCCAGTAGTTTCCGGGGCTTGAAGACTGAAGCTTTCTTT. Translated: CASSFRGLKTEAFF.

The gene calls are TRBV6-2 or TRBV6-3 and TRBJ2-3; D is perhaps TRBD2 (6 bases). The V end lost 4 bases, the J end lost 5 bases, and 10 bases lay between the germline ends. Per the germline V gene, CDR1 is MNHEY and CDR2 is SVGEGT. The CDR3 totals 13 residues. The DNA of the CDR3 is TGTGCCAGCAGTTGGGGGGACCTAGATACGCAGTATTTT. Translating it yields CASSWGDLDTQYF.

This chain connects TRBV6-2 or TRBV6-3 to TRBJ2-1, with 7 bases aligning to TRBD1. This CDR3 is built from 15 residues. Trimming at V came to 0 bases and at J to 9 bases, leaving 8 bases not matched to a gene. From germline, CDR1 is MNHEY and CDR2 SVGEGT. This CDR3 is CASSYSGQKSAEQFF. The CDR3 coding sequence is TGTGCCAGCAGTTACTCGGGACAGAAGTCGGCTGAGCAGTTCTTC.

This chain joins TRBV21-1 and TRBJ2-7. TRBV21-1 corresponds to a pseudogene. The CDR3 contains 15 residues. This CDR3 is CASSKWRGWPYEQYF. CDR3 bases: TGTGCCAGCAGCAAATGGAGGGGGTGGCCCTACGAGCAGTACTTC.

The chain employs TRBV10-2 and TRBJ1-2, with D possibly TRBD1 on 6 matching bases. V was clipped by 2 bases and J by 6 bases, with 10 bases between them. This CDR3 contains 13 residues. Per germline, CDR1 WSHSY and CDR2 SAAADI. The chain's CDR3 is CASSETRGDGYTF. As DNA, the CDR3 is TGCGCCAGCAGTGAGACCAGGGGAGATGGCTACACCTTC.

A remark on this clone: Other nucleotide sequences in the sample specify the same CDR3. The chain combines TRBV5-1 with TRBJ2-1; TRBD1 matches at 7 bases. This CDR3 is 14 amino acids long. V gave up 0 bases and J gave up 8 bases; unmatched junction bases: 5. CDR1 SGHRS and CDR2 YFSETQ come from the germline V gene. In DNA form, the CDR3 reads TGCGCCAGCAGCTTGGGACAGGGCACGGATGAGCAGTTCTTC. Translated, it gives CASSLGQGTDEQFF.

This clone was detected a few times. This chain connects TRBV5-1 to TRBJ1-1, with 7 nucleotides matching TRBD1. The CDR3 consists of 14 residues. Germline loops: CDR1 SGHRS, CDR2 YFSETQ. The V and J ends lost 4 bases and 2 bases, in that order; junction bases with no gene match: 5. CDR3 residues: CASSPTGTNTEAFF. Written as DNA, the CDR3 is TGCGCCAGCAGCCCGACAGGGACCAACACTGAAGCTTTCTTT.

The CDR3: CASRGQFGSPLHF. The CDR3 DNA reads TGTGCCAGCAGGGGACAGTTTGGTTCACCCCTCCACTTT. The chain links TRBV6-1 to TRBJ1-6; 7 positions match TRBD1. The germline CDR1 and CDR2 sequences are MNHNS and SASEGT. The J segment lost 9 bases and the V segment lost 6 bases, leaving 5 bases of the junction unmatched. This CDR3 contains 13 residues.

This sequence joins TRBV4-3 and TRBJ1-2; 9 positions agree with TRBD1. Trimming cost V 4 bases and J 1 base; bases outside gene matches: 4. The CDR3 length is 15 residues. Germline loops: CDR1 LGHNA, CDR2 YSLEER. CDR3: CASSPWTGDNYGYTF. CDR3 nucleotide sequence: TGCGCCAGCAGCCCGTGGACAGGGGATAACTATGGCTACACCTTC.